This TCR beta chain was identified during a study of regulatory T cells in long-lasting Graves disease. This clonotype was observed at least ten times. Noted time point: newly diagnosed GD, antithyroid drugs for less than 3 months. PBMC RNA was the source of the TCR library. Construction of TCR beta libraries relied on iRepertoire HTBI primers and on Arm-PCR targeting CDR3 regions. TCRdb reprocessed the multiplex PCR reads via MiXCR and lists one record per CDR3 protein. The table has some 560,000 distinct CDR3 sequences, more than 15% seen once. The data also belong to a second study, concerning T cells in Graves' hyperthyroidism and ophthalmopathy.

Specimen: peripheral blood mononuclear cells (PBMCs), collected at new diagnosis, from a patient treated with antithyroid drugs. The TCR was taken from a woman aged 35 to 59 with Graves disease.

The CDR3, as DNA: TGTGCCAGCTCACGGCAGACCGTAAACTATGGCTACACCTTC. This translates into CASSRQTVNYGYTF. This sequence joins TRBV18 and TRBJ1-2; the D is unclear. Germline V gene lookup returns CDR1 KGHSH and CDR2 LQKENI. The CDR3 is 14 residues long. With 4 bases removed from V and 2 bases from J, the gap between germline ends came to 11 bases.